These 19 T cell receptor beta chains originate from one sample sequenced in a study of shared clonotypes between healthy human individuals. Method: immunoSEQ multiplex PCR; TCRdb's copy keeps in-frame clones and lacks some. In the table there are approximately 2.5 million clones, approximately 93% of which are singletons. The sequenced sample consisted of naive CD4+ T cells from PBMCs. Described subset: CD45RA+ positively selected. All receptors come from a man younger than 35 in good health. Some clones in this sample may be carry-over from other donors' samples.

This chain links TRBV6-5 with TRBJ2-2; the D is unclear. Germline V gene data show CDR1 as MNHEY and CDR2 as SVGAGI. V lost 8 bases and J lost 3, with 16 bases in between. The CDR3 runs to 15 residues. CDR3 in DNA: TGTGCCAGCGGTAATGGTCGAGGTGACACCGGGGAGCTGTTTTTT. Its translation: CASGNGRGDTGELFF.

Concerning this clone: The sample contains more than one DNA sequence encoding this CDR3. The rearrangement joins TRBV6-1 to TRBJ2-7; the D call may be TRBD1 or TRBD2 (5 bases each). The CDR3 extends over 15 amino acids. Germline V gene lookup returns CDR1 MNHNS and CDR2 SASEGT. The V end lost 1 base, the J end lost 0 bases, and 10 bases lay between the germline ends. This CDR3 reads CASSEGGTVSYEQYF. In nucleotides, the CDR3 is TGTGCCAGCAGTGAAGGTGGGACGGTCTCCTACGAGCAGTACTTC.

This chain uses TRBV5-4 with TRBJ1-1; D ambiguous. The V gene's germline CDR1 is SGHNT and CDR2 YYREEE (reference sequence). V lost 4 bases and J 6 bases, leaving 13 bases between the germline ends. The CDR3 runs 13 residues. The CDR3 DNA reads TGTGCCAGCAGCCTACATGTGGGGTCTGAAGCTTTCTTT. Protein sequence: CASSLHVGSEAFF.

The chain carries TRBV19 and TRBJ2-5; D is unclear. CDR3 size: 13 residues. Per the germline V gene, CDR1 is LNHDA and CDR2 is SQIVND (reference sequence). Trimming pared 10 bases from V and 6 bases from J, leaving 18 bases between. The CDR3 DNA reads TGTGCCACTAACCCGACGGGCGCTAAGACCCAGTACTTC. As protein: CATNPTGAKTQYF.

The chain uses TRBV10-3 and TRBJ2-7; possible D gene TRBD2, 5 bases. The V gene lost 0 bases and the J gene lost 5 bases, with 14 bases spanning the gap. CDR3 length equals 15 residues. Germline V CDR1 and CDR2: ENHRY, SYGVKD. In DNA form, the CDR3 reads TGTGCCATCAGTGAGTCGAAAGGAGGTCGGAACGAGCAGTACTTC. Translation gives CAISESKGGRNEQYF.

The V and J genes are TRBV18 and TRBJ2-7; maybe TRBD2 (7 bases). Germline CDR1 KGHSH, CDR2 LQKENI. V was cut by 6 bases and J by 4 bases, with 28 bases left in between. The CDR3 runs to 18 residues. The CDR3 bases are TGTGCCAGCTCGCTTCAGGGGTCTGGCGGGAGAGAGTGGTACGAGCAGTACTTC. It translates to CASSLQGSGGREWYEQYF.

The chain recombines TRBV7-2 with TRBJ1-5; D ambiguous. Trimming took 5 bases from V and 4 from J, leaving 12 bases between them. The CDR3 loop spans 14 amino acids. Germline V gives CDR1 SGHTA, CDR2 FQGNSA. The CDR3 region has the DNA TGTGCCAGCAGCCGGACCGTCGCTAATCAGCCCCAGCATTTT. Translation gives CASSRTVANQPQHF.

On this clone itself: The sample carries other DNA sequences with the same CDR3. The CDR3 protein is CASSLASSTDTQYF. Here the CDR3 DNA reads TGCGCCAGCAGCTTGGCGTCTAGCACAGATACGCAGTATTTT. The chain has TRBV5-1 and TRBJ2-3; D call uncertain. Deletions cut 0 bases from V and 0 bases from J, with 5 bases between. There are 14 residues in the CDR3. Germline V gene lookup returns CDR1 SGHRS and CDR2 YFSETQ.

The gene calls are TRBV9 and TRBJ2-1, with D unclear. From germline, CDR1 is SGDLS and CDR2 YYNGEE. The CDR3 is 13 amino acids. Trimming shortened V by 3 bases and J by 9 bases, and 13 bases separated the two germline ends. CDR3 loop: CASSAAPRIEQFF. As DNA, the CDR3 is TGTGCCAGCAGCGCCGCCCCGAGAATTGAGCAGTTCTTC.

V usage is TRBV5-4 and J usage is TRBJ2-7, with 8 nucleotides matching TRBD2. This CDR3 spans 16 amino acids. The trim removed 4 bases at V and 6 bases at J, leaving 15 bases unmatched. Germline-derived CDR1 and CDR2 are SGHNT and YYREEE (reference sequence). The chain's CDR3 is CASSPAATSGRSEQYF. In DNA form, the CDR3 reads TGTGCCAGCAGCCCCGCCGCCACTAGCGGAAGGAGCGAGCAGTACTTC.

The V and J genes are TRBV18 and TRBJ1-1; 8 bases align to TRBD1. CDR1 is KGHSH and CDR2 is LQKENI in the germline V gene. The CDR3 is 14 amino acids. The V gene end was trimmed by 6 bases and the J gene end by 11 bases; junction bases not matched to a gene: 14. The chain's CDR3 is CASSRATGDDAAFF. CDR3 nucleotide sequence: TGTGCCAGCTCCCGCGCGACAGGGGATGATGCGGCTTTCTTT.

This chain links TRBV28 with TRBJ1-2; a possible D gene is TRBD1 (5 bases). Germline lookup yields CDR1 MDHEN and CDR2 SYDVKM. The V gene lost 6 bases and the J gene lost 2 bases, with 13 bases spanning the gap. This CDR3 region has 14 residues. This CDR3 is CASRGQGGNYGYTF. The CDR3 nucleotides are TGTGCCAGCAGGGGGCAGGGTGGAAACTATGGCTACACCTTC.

The chain recombines TRBV7-8 with TRBJ2-7; D is possibly TRBD2 (7 bases). This CDR3 is built from 21 residues. Germline loops: CDR1 SGHVS, CDR2 FQNEAQ. Trimming pared 5 bases from V and 0 bases from J, leaving 32 bases between. CDR3 bases: TGTGCCAGCAGCCTCCCGGGGGCGGGAGCGAGGGGGATTGGGAGCTCCTACGAGCAGTACTTC. It translates to CASSLPGAGARGIGSSYEQYF.

As to this clone: An end of the junction does not agree with germline; a read error may underlie this. The chain uses TRBV28 and TRBJ1-2; D is uncertain. The CDR3 totals 13 residues. The germline gives CDR1 MDHEN, CDR2 SYDVKM. CDR3 bases: TGTGCCAACAGTTCCGGACCGATCTATGGCTACACCTTC. Translating gives CANSSGPIYGYTF.

V gene TRBV5-1 combines with J gene TRBJ2-3; TRBD2 matches 7 bases. Germline V gene sequence: CDR1 SGHRS, CDR2 YFSETQ. This CDR3 is built from 17 residues. V shed 4 bases and J 6 bases; nucleotides not matched to a gene: 17. The CDR3 spells CASSMARGGSGGDTQYF. The DNA for the CDR3 is TGCGCCAGCAGCATGGCCCGCGGCGGGAGTGGCGGGGATACGCAGTATTTT.

This clone was found once. The chain carries TRBV27 and TRBJ2-1; TRBD2 matches at 7 bases. The CDR3 runs to 14 residues. The J segment lost 4 bases and the V segment lost 7 bases, leaving 7 bases of the junction unmatched. CDR1 and CDR2 from the germline V gene are MNHEY and SMNVEV (reference sequence). Here the CDR3 reads CASKTSRYYNEQFF. The CDR3, as DNA: TGTGCCAGCAAGACTAGCAGATATTACAATGAGCAGTTCTTC.

CDR3: CASSRDPRQGAQYF. The CDR3, as DNA: TGTGCCAGCTCGCGGGACCCACGGCAGGGAGCCCAGTACTTC. The chain is built from TRBV27 and TRBJ2-5; tentative D call: TRBD2 (6 bases). V dropped 8 bases and J dropped 9 bases, with 22 bases sitting between them. This CDR3 comprises 14 residues. Germline CDR1 is MNHEY and CDR2 is SMNVEV (reference sequence).

This sequence joins TRBV30 and TRBJ2-2, with TRBD2 matching 13 bases. Germline V gives CDR1 GTSNPN, CDR2 SVGIG (reference sequence). The CDR3 contains 15 residues. With 3 bases clipped from V and 8 bases from J, the junction kept 6 bases outside the gene matches. The CDR3 DNA follows: TGTGCCTGGAGAGGGGGACTAGCGGGAATTGGGGAGCTGTTTTTT. Translating it yields CAWRGGLAGIGELFF.

Of note for this clone: At the DNA level, this CDR3 is encoded by other sequences in the same sample as well. The V and J genes are TRBV19 and TRBJ1-2; the match to TRBD1 covers 8 bases. The CDR3 loop spans 15 amino acids. The germline V gene encodes CDR1 LNHDA and CDR2 SQIVND (reference sequence). Unmatched junction bases numbered 3, after V lost 3 bases and J lost 0 bases. The CDR3 nucleotides are TGTGCCAGTAGTATCGACAGGGGATCTAACTATGGCTACACCTTC. It yields the protein CASSIDRGSNYGYTF. Using reference TRBV19 and TRBJ1-2 for the parts outside the CDR3, the full variable domain is DGGITQSPKYLFRKEGQNVTLSCEQNLNHDAMYWYRQDPGQGLRLIYYSQIVNDFQKGDIAEGYSVSREKKESFPLTVTSAQKNPTAFYLCASSIDRGSNYGYTFGSGTRLTVV.